The rows below give T cell receptor beta chains drawn from one sample of a study of blood T cell repertoires in COVID-19. Here immunoSEQ multiplex PCR was the method, and the copy in TCRdb shows in-frame clones only, minus some. The table records 250,000 to 350,000 clones, about 90% of them present only once. Sequencing was carried out using peripheral blood. These TCRs come from a woman aged 50 to 60 who had recovered from COVID-19. Both conserved end residues are part of each CDR3. D genes are given only for firm matches. Not every row has a clone size; where given, it reads once, few, many or a size class.

CDR3 DNA: TGTGCCACCAGCAGAGACACACAGGGTACTACCTACAATGAGCAGTTCTTC; CDR3 protein: CATSRDTQGTTYNEQFF; V gene: TRBV15; clone size: NA; J gene: TRBJ2-1; D gene: NA
CDR3 DNA: TGTGCCAGCAGTCAGAACCTTTTTAACTATGGCTACACCTTC; CDR3 protein: CASSQNLFNYGYTF; V gene: TRBV7-8; clone size: NA; J gene: TRBJ1-2; D gene: NA
CDR3 DNA: TGTGCCAGCAGCCCCCTTAGGGGCGGGGGGGCCGAGCAGTACTTC; CDR3 protein: CASSPLRGGGAEQYF; V gene: TRBV9; clone size: NA; J gene: TRBJ2-7; D gene: TRBD2
CDR3 DNA: TGTGCCAGCAGCTCCCAGGGGGCAACTAATGAAAAACTGTTTTTT; CDR3 protein: CASSSQGATNEKLFF; V gene: TRBV7-2; clone size: NA; J gene: TRBJ1-4; D gene: TRBD1
CDR3 DNA: TGCGCCAGCAGCCTGTCGACTATAATGAACACTGAAGCTTTCTTT; CDR3 protein: CASSLSTIMNTEAFF; V gene: TRBV5-1; clone size: NA; J gene: TRBJ1-1; D gene: NA
CDR3 DNA: TGTGCCAGCAGCTTAGCGGGGTCGCGGGGCGAGCAGTACTTC; CDR3 protein: CASSLAGSRGEQYF; V gene: TRBV7-2; clone size: NA; J gene: TRBJ2-7; D gene: NA
CDR3 DNA: TGTGCCAGTACCGCCCAACAGGGGAATCAGCCCCAGCATTTT; CDR3 protein: CASTAQQGNQPQHF; V gene: TRBV19; clone size: NA; J gene: TRBJ1-5; D gene: TRBD1
CDR3 DNA: TGCAGTGCTAGTCGGGGGGGGACAGATACGCAGTATTTT; CDR3 protein: CSASRGGTDTQYF; V gene: TRBV20-1; clone size: NA; J gene: TRBJ2-3; D gene: TRBD2
CDR3 DNA: TGTGCCAGCAGTACCCGACTTGAAACAGATACGCAGTATTTT; CDR3 protein: CASSTRLETDTQYF; V gene: TRBV6-5; clone size: few; J gene: TRBJ2-3; D gene: NA
CDR3 DNA: TGTGCTAGCAGCTTAGGGACAGGGTTGATTAAAGAGACCCAGTACTTC; CDR3 protein: CASSLGTGLIKETQYF; V gene: TRBV7-7; clone size: NA; J gene: TRBJ2-5; D gene: TRBD1
CDR3 DNA: TGTGCCAGCAGTTGGACTAGCGGGACGGAGACCCAGTACTTC; CDR3 protein: CASSWTSGTETQYF; V gene: TRBV6-5; clone size: NA; J gene: TRBJ2-5; D gene: TRBD2
CDR3 DNA: TGTGCCAGCACCCGGGCGGGGTTTGACAATGAGCAGTTCTTC; CDR3 protein: CASTRAGFDNEQFF; V gene: TRBV28; clone size: NA; J gene: TRBJ2-1; D gene: NA
CDR3 DNA: TGCGCCAGCAGCTTCGGCCTAGCGGGGGGGAACACCGGGGAGCTGTTTTTT; CDR3 protein: CASSFGLAGGNTGELFF; V gene: TRBV5-1; clone size: NA; J gene: TRBJ2-2; D gene: TRBD2
CDR3 DNA: TGTGCCAGCAGACACGGGACAGGGGATTCACCCCTCCACTTT; CDR3 protein: CASRHGTGDSPLHF; V gene: TRBV2; clone size: NA; J gene: TRBJ1-6; D gene: TRBD1
CDR3 DNA: TGTGCCAGCAGTTTAGCGGGGTACTACAATGAGCAGTTCTTC; CDR3 protein: CASSLAGYYNEQFF; V gene: TRBV27; clone size: few; J gene: TRBJ2-1; D gene: NA
CDR3 DNA: TGTGCCACCGGTGAGGGGCCAATGATTGAGCAGTTCTTC; CDR3 protein: CATGEGPMIEQFF; V gene: TRBV24-1; clone size: NA; J gene: TRBJ2-1; D gene: NA
CDR3 DNA: TGTGCCAGCAGTTCTGGACAGACTACTGAAAAACTGTTTTTT; CDR3 protein: CASSSGQTTEKLFF; V gene: TRBV6-2/TRBV6-3; clone size: few; J gene: TRBJ1-4; D gene: NA
CDR3 DNA: TGTGCCAGCAGTCGGACTAGCGGGGGCGTAGATACGCAGTATTTT; CDR3 protein: CASSRTSGGVDTQYF; V gene: TRBV6-4; clone size: NA; J gene: TRBJ2-3; D gene: TRBD2
CDR3 DNA: TGTGCCTGGAGTACTCAGGGGTATAGCAATCAGCCCCAGCATTTT; CDR3 protein: CAWSTQGYSNQPQHF; V gene: TRBV30; clone size: NA; J gene: TRBJ1-5; D gene: NA
CDR3 DNA: TGCGCCAGCAGCCCCGAACTCGATGAGCAGTTCTTC; CDR3 protein: CASSPELDEQFF; V gene: TRBV5-1; clone size: NA; J gene: TRBJ2-1; D gene: NA
CDR3 DNA: TGTGCCAGCAGCTTCCCCCAGGGTACGAACACTGAAGCTTTCTTT; CDR3 protein: CASSFPQGTNTEAFF; V gene: TRBV5-4; clone size: NA; J gene: TRBJ1-1; D gene: NA
CDR3 DNA: TGCGCCAGCAGCTTGGGCGGGACAGGAGTCTACGAGCAGTACTTC; CDR3 protein: CASSLGGTGVYEQYF; V gene: TRBV5-1; clone size: NA; J gene: TRBJ2-7; D gene: TRBD1
CDR3 DNA: TGTGCCAGCAGTGAAGAGGGGGGGCTCCTGAGCTCCTACGAGCAGTACTTC; CDR3 protein: CASSEEGGLLSSYEQYF; V gene: TRBV6-1; clone size: NA; J gene: TRBJ2-7; D gene: NA
CDR3 DNA: TGTGCCAGTTTAAACTCATACACCGGGGAGCTGTTTTTT; CDR3 protein: CASLNSYTGELFF; V gene: TRBV19; clone size: NA; J gene: TRBJ2-2; D gene: NA
CDR3 DNA: TGTGCCAGCAGCCTGGGGAGGCTGGGTGAGCAGTTCTTC; CDR3 protein: CASSLGRLGEQFF; V gene: TRBV5-6; clone size: NA; J gene: TRBJ2-1; D gene: NA
CDR3 DNA: TGTGCCAGCAGCCCCACTAGCGGGGAGACCCAGTACTTC; CDR3 protein: CASSPTSGETQYF; V gene: TRBV7-3; clone size: NA; J gene: TRBJ2-5; D gene: TRBD2
CDR3 DNA: TGTGCCAGCCAGGGACAGGGCACGGAGCAGTTCTTC; CDR3 protein: CASQGQGTEQFF; V gene: TRBV6-4; clone size: NA; J gene: TRBJ2-1; D gene: TRBD1
CDR3 DNA: TGCGCCAGCAGCCGTCGACCGGGACAGGCAGCAGATACGCAGTATTTT; CDR3 protein: CASSRRPGQAADTQYF; V gene: TRBV5-1; clone size: NA; J gene: TRBJ2-3; D gene: TRBD1
CDR3 DNA: TGTGCCTACGGGCTACAGGGGACTCGGGGCTACACCTTC; CDR3 protein: CAYGLQGTRGYTF; V gene: TRBV2; clone size: few; J gene: TRBJ1-2; D gene: TRBD1